This T cell receptor beta chain originates from a study of regulatory T cells in long-lasting Graves disease. The table lists this clonotype with many counts. According to the study, TCR beta libraries were built with iRepertoire HTBI primers and CDR3-region Arm-PCR. TCRdb redid the calling of the multiplex PCR reads with MiXCR, one entry per CDR3 protein. The profile shows 200,000 to 250,000 distinct CDR3 sequences, around 20% of them singletons. Specified time point: newly diagnosed GD, antithyroid drugs for less than 3 months. The authors made the TCR library using RNA they extracted from PBMCs. Germline-derived CDR1 and CDR2 are SGHAT and FQNNGV. The V segment lost 3 bases and the J segment 2 bases; nucleotides outside the gene matches: 5. The CDR3 is made up of 15 amino acids.

The TCR sequence derives from a female donor with Graves disease. The V gene is TRBV11-2, the J gene TRBJ2-7, with 9 bases matching TRBD2. This specimen was peripheral blood mononuclear cells (PBMCs), taken at new diagnosis, from a patient treated with antithyroid drugs. DNA for the CDR3: TGTGCCAGCAGCTTTCTTGGCGGGAGGGCCTACGAGCAGTACTTC. Encoded protein: CASSFLGGRAYEQYF. Combining the CDR3 with reference TRBV11-2 and TRBJ2-7 gives the whole variable domain EAGVAQSPRYKIIEKRQSVAFWCNPISGHATLYWYQQILGQGPKLLIQFQNNGVVDDSQLPKDRFSAERLKGVDSTLKIQPAKLEDSAVYLCASSFLGGRAYEQYFGPGTRLTVT.